These 15 T cell receptor beta chains originate from one sample sequenced in a study of blood T cells in healthy people across ages. A second roughly 7 to 12 cycle PCR used barcoded and J-beta primers. MiXCR, run by TCRdb on the 5' RACE reads, gives a single entry per CDR3 protein. The sample comprises about 1,400,000 distinct CDR3 sequences, approximately 59% of which are singletons, and roughly 6.3% rests with the top ten. The specimen sequenced was blood. The receptors stem from a man aged 18 to 35 in good health.

This clonotype was counted between two and nine times. The V call is TRBV4-1, the J call TRBJ1-5; D gene unclear. The germline gives CDR1 MGHRA, CDR2 YSYEKL. This CDR3 region has 14 residues. The ends were cut back, 3 bases at V and 0 bases at J, with 6 bases in the middle. The CDR3 DNA is TGCGCCAGCAGCCACGGGAGTAGCAATCAGCCCCAGCATTTT. Protein product: CASSHGSSNQPQHF.

Worth noting for this clonotype: At one of its ends the junction is not consistent with the germline gene, which may arise from a read error. CDR3 in amino acids: CAGSVRPEQYF. The CDR3 nucleotides read TGTGCCGGGAGTGTACGTCCCGAGCAGTACTTC. The chain joins TRBV30 to TRBJ2-4; D perhaps matches TRBD2 (5 bases). The DNA matches TRBJ2-7 better at its end, which makes the J call doubtful. In germline, CDR1 is GTSNPN, CDR2 SVGIG (reference sequence). The CDR3 loop spans 11 amino acids.

The J gene is TRBJ1-3, the V gene TRBV20-1, with D unclear. This CDR3 has 14 amino acids. From germline, CDR1 is DFQATT and CDR2 SNEGSKA (reference sequence). V gave up 4 bases and J gave up 0 bases, with 10 bases separating them. CDR3 loop: CSAIPGHSGNTIYF. CDR3 DNA: TGCAGTGCTATACCTGGGCACTCTGGAAACACCATATATTTT.

The chain couples TRBV4-1 to TRBJ2-6; 7 bases are a match to TRBD2. This CDR3 contains 20 residues. Per the germline V gene, CDR1 is MGHRA and CDR2 is YSYEKL. Trimming cost V 4 bases and J 2 bases; bases outside gene matches: 17. The CDR3 region has the DNA TGCGCCAGCAGCCTCTCTAGCGGAGAGCGGGTGGAAGCTGGGGCCAACGTCCTGACTTTC. Translating gives CASSLSSGERVEAGANVLTF.

The chain carries TRBV29-1 and TRBJ1-2; D call uncertain. The germline CDR1 and CDR2 sequences are SQVTM and ANQGSEA. The V end was cut by 4 bases, the J end by 3 bases, with 15 bases between. CDR3 length: 14 residues. The DNA of the CDR3 is TGCAGCGTTGGCTCGATTACTGGGTACTATGGCTACACCTTC. Protein product: CSVGSITGYYGYTF.

This sequence joins TRBV5-1 and TRBJ2-7; unclear D gene. CDR1 and CDR2 (germline): SGHRS, YFSETQ. CDR3 length: 15 residues. Trimming took off 0 bases at V and 0 bases at J, with 10 bases between the two ends. The CDR3: CASSLAVSSSYEQYF. CDR3 DNA: TGCGCCAGCAGCTTGGCCGTATCCAGCTCCTACGAGCAGTACTTC.

The V gene is TRBV13, the J gene TRBJ2-4; TRBD2 is a possible D gene (7 bases). Trimming removed 5 bases from V and 3 bases from J, with 23 bases in between. CDR3 size: 18 residues. Germline V gene sequence: CDR1 PRHDT, CDR2 FYEKMQ (reference sequence). CDR3 coding DNA: TGTGCCAGCAGCCCAGCCAGTCCGGGGGGCAAGGTCAAAAACATTCAGTACTTC. It translates to CASSPASPGGKVKNIQYF.

The gene calls are TRBV27 and TRBJ2-4; 9 bases agree with TRBD1. The closer fit of TRBJ2-7 to the DNA end suggests the J call may be wrong. Germline-derived CDR1 and CDR2 are MNHEY and SMNVEV (reference sequence). The CDR3 is 16 residues long. CDR3 coding DNA: TGTGCCAGCAGGCGTCAGACCGGGACAGGGTACTACGAGCAGTACTTC. Protein sequence: CASRRQTGTGYYEQYF.

This clonotype turned up a few times. The gene calls are TRBV6-5 and TRBJ2-1, with TRBD1 matching over 10 bases. CDR3 length: 14 residues. Germline values: CDR1 MNHEY, CDR2 SVGAGI. V lost 2 bases and J lost 6; bases outside the gene matches: 1. The CDR3 nucleotides read TGTGCCAGCAGTTACCGGACAGGGGGCAATGAGCAGTTCTTC. As protein: CASSYRTGGNEQFF.

This sequence joins TRBV29-1 and TRBJ1-5, with 9 bases that match TRBD1. The CDR3 consists of 18 residues. The germline CDR1 and CDR2 sequences are SQVTM and ANQGSEA. V lost 2 bases to trimming and J lost 5 bases; unmatched junction nucleotides: 16. The CDR3 reads CSVEIGVGGQGGYQPQHF. CDR3 in DNA: TGCAGCGTTGAAATCGGGGTAGGGGGACAGGGTGGTTATCAGCCCCAGCATTTT.

In this sample, this clonotype turned up a few times. The J gene is TRBJ1-2, the V gene TRBV20-1, with 11 positions matching TRBD1. Germline trimming cut 1 base from V and 7 bases from J; bases unmatched to any gene: 17. CDR3 length equals 18 residues. Germline loops: CDR1 DFQATT, CDR2 SNEGSKA (reference sequence). The CDR3 region has the DNA TGCAGTGCTAGAGTATACGGCGGCGGGACAGGGGGAATAAGTGGCTACACCTTC. As protein: CSARVYGGGTGGISGYTF.

The V call is TRBV6-5, the J call TRBJ2-3; 11 bases fit TRBD1. Germline V gives CDR1 MNHEY, CDR2 SVGAGI. After removal of 5 bases from V and 3 bases from J, the junction contained 10 bases not matched to a gene. CDR3 size: 17 residues. CDR3 sequence: CASSTHTGTGGTDTQYF. For the CDR3, the DNA is TGTGCCAGCAGTACTCACACCGGGACAGGGGGTACAGATACGCAGTATTTT.

The gene calls are TRBV4-1 and TRBJ2-7; TRBD1 matches at 7 bases. TRBJ2-1 explains the end of the DNA better; the J call may be wrong. Germline CDR1 and CDR2: MGHRA and YSYEKL. CDR3 length: 14 amino acids. CDR3 DNA: TGCGCCAGCAGCAGAACGACAGGGACCGATGAGCAGTTCTTC. This translates into CASSRTTGTDEQFF.

This chain joins TRBV9 and TRBJ1-1; D is undetermined. Germline V gene lookup returns CDR1 SGDLS and CDR2 YYNGEE. The CDR3 totals 13 residues. The ends were cut back, 6 bases at V and 3 bases at J, with 12 bases in the middle. The CDR3 here is CASTQREHTEAFF. The CDR3, as DNA: TGTGCCAGCACCCAGAGGGAGCACACTGAAGCTTTCTTT.

V gene TRBV6-5 combines with J gene TRBJ2-2, with a possible D match to TRBD2 (6 bases). Trimming took off 5 bases at V and 7 bases at J, with 17 bases between the two ends. The CDR3 extends over 15 amino acids. CDR1 and CDR2 from the germline V gene are MNHEY and SVGAGI. This CDR3 is CASSMAGGMVGELFF. The CDR3 coding sequence is TGTGCCAGCAGTATGGCAGGCGGGATGGTCGGGGAGCTGTTTTTT.